This entry features one T cell receptor beta chain sequence. The germline CDR1 and CDR2 sequences are GTSNPN and SVGIG (reference sequence). V shed 5 bases and J shed 8 bases, with 22 bases lying between them. This CDR3 has 15 amino acids. TCRdb keeps only in-frame clones here, not all; method: immunoSEQ multiplex PCR. The data hold 120,000 to 150,000 clones, with around 83% observed a single time. The sample comes from a study of blood T cell repertoires in COVID-19. Sequenced input: peripheral blood. This rearrangement joins TRBV30 to TRBJ1-5; D call uncertain. The origin of this receptor is a human donor with acute or convalescent COVID-19. The donor label of this sample is uncertain. The DNA for the CDR3 is TGTGCCTGGCGTGGAGGGCCTTTCCCCGGGGAGCCCCAGCATTTT. Translated, it gives CAWRGGPFPGEPQHF.